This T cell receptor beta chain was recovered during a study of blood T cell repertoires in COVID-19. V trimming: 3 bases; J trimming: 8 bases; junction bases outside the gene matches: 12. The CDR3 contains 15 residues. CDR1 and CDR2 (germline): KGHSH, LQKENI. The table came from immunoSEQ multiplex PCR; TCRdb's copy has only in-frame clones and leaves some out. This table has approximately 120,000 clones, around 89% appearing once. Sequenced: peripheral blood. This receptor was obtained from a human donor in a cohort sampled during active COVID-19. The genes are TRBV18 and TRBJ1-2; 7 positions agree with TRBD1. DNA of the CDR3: TGTGCCAGCTCACCTGTGGGGCGAAGGGGGCACGGCTACACCTTC. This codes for CASSPVGRRGHGYTF.